These T cell receptor beta chains were read from a single sample in a study of shared clonotypes between healthy human individuals. TCRdb's copy holds only in-frame clones and misses some; the assay was immunoSEQ multiplex PCR. The sample has roughly 2.2 million clones, over 90% seen once; the top ten hold 0.39%. The sample taken for sequencing was naive CD4+ T cells from PBMCs. These receptors came from a man between 18 and 29 years old in good health. Some clones in this sample may be carry-over from other donors' samples. Both conserved end residues are part of each CDR3. The D gene is left open where the match is weak. The size field is filled for only some rows; it gives once, few, many or a size class.

j_call v_call clone_size d_call cdr3_nt cdr3_aa
TRBJ2-7 TRBV5-1 . TRBD1 TGCGCCAGCAGCTTGGCCGGACAGGATGGGTCCTACGAGCAGTACTTC CASSLAGQDGSYEQYF
TRBJ2-2 TRBV13 . . TGTGCCAGCAGCGGGCTAGGACTGCTCGTCGCGAACACCGGGGAGCTGTTTTTT CASSGLGLLVANTGELFF
TRBJ2-7 TRBV6-1 . . TGTGCCAGCGAGGGCAGGGTCTACGAGCAGTACTTC CASEGRVYEQYF
TRBJ1-1 TRBV6-4 . . TGTGCCAGCAGCTGGACACTTGGCACTGAAGCTTTCTTT CASSWTLGTEAFF
TRBJ2-7 TRBV5-6 once . TGTGCCAGCAGCTTGGAGGCGCGTCGCCCCTACGAGCAGTACTTC CASSLEARRPYEQYF
TRBJ2-3 TRBV20-1 . . TGCAGTGCGGTAACAGATACGCAGTATTTT CSAVTDTQYF
TRBJ1-1 TRBV5-1 . . TGCGCCAGCAGCTTGTTTAGGGCGAACACTGAAGCTTTCTTT CASSLFRANTEAFF
TRBJ1-2 TRBV2 . TRBD1 TGTGCCAGCAGTGAAGAGCAGGGGGCGGGTGGCTACACCTTC CASSEEQGAGGYTF
TRBJ2-7 TRBV7-9 . . TGTGCCAGCAGCCCACGCCGGGGTTACGAGCAGTACTTC CASSPRRGYEQYF
TRBJ1-1 TRBV7-7 . . TGTGCCAGCAGCTTCGACCAGACCTCCGAAGCTTTCTTT CASSFDQTSEAFF
TRBJ2-5 TRBV2 . . TGTGCCAGCAGCCGGGACGCCAGTCGTCCAGAGACCCAGTACTTC CASSRDASRPETQYF
TRBJ2-1 TRBV28 . . TGTGCCAGCAGTTTATTTATGAGCTCCTACAATGAGCAGTTCTTC CASSLFMSSYNEQFF
TRBJ2-7 TRBV6-1 . TRBD2 TGTGCCAGCAGTGCGGCGGGACTATCCTACGAGCAGTACTTC CASSAAGLSYEQYF
TRBJ2-1 TRBV6-1 . . TGTGCCAGCAGTGTGTCACAGAACAATGAGCAGTTCTTC CASSVSQNNEQFF
TRBJ1-6 TRBV11-2 . TRBD1 TGTGCCAGCAGCTTGGGACAGGCCCGCTATTCACCCCTCCACTTT CASSLGQARYSPLHF
TRBJ2-7 TRBV11-3 . . TGTGCCAGCAGCTTTGGGGGAAGGTACGAGCAGTACTTC CASSFGGRYEQYF
TRBJ1-1 TRBV7-9 . . TGTGCCAGCAGCTTTGAATCGGGGATGAATGCGGCTTTCTTT CASSFESGMNAAFF
TRBJ2-6 TRBV4-2 . . TGTGCCAGCAGCCTTAACGTAGGAAGCGGCGGGGCCAACGTCCTGACTTTC CASSLNVGSGGANVLTF
TRBJ1-1 TRBV9 . . TGTGCCAGCAGCGAGAGCCCCCATCAACGTGAAGCTTTCTTT CASSESPHQREAFF
TRBJ2-3 TRBV5-4 . TRBD2 TGTGCCAGCAGCTTGCGCAGGCACGCGGGAGGCACGGCAGATACGCAGTATTTT CASSLRRHAGGTADTQYF
TRBJ2-2 TRBV7-8 once . TGTGCCAGCAGCCGTGGGGGTAGGGGTAGCACCGGGGAGCTGTTTTTT CASSRGGRGSTGELFF
TRBJ2-1 TRBV29-1 . . TGCAGCGTTGAGAACCCCACCTCCTACAATGAGCAGTTCTTC CSVENPTSYNEQFF
TRBJ2-7 TRBV11-1 . . TGTGCCAGCAGCAAACTTGGCGGGGCCTGGGAGCAGTACTTC CASSKLGGAWEQYF
TRBJ2-2 TRBV6-1 . TRBD1 TGTGCCAGCAGTCGGACAGGGGGTTTCACCGGGGAGCTGTTTTTT CASSRTGGFTGELFF
TRBJ1-4 TRBV28 . . TGTGCCAGCAGTTCACCAACCGCAACTAATGAAAAACTGTTTTTT CASSSPTATNEKLFF
TRBJ2-1 TRBV28 . . TGTGCCAGCAGTTTAGGCGGTAGCTCCTACAATGAGCAGTTCTTC CASSLGGSSYNEQFF
TRBJ2-6 TRBV13 once . TGTGCCAGCAGCTCCCCGTACAGGGCCAACGTCCTGACTTTC CASSSPYRANVLTF
TRBJ1-1 TRBV2 . . TGTGCCAGCAGTGATAACAGGGAAGGGCCGACTGAAGCTTTCTTT CASSDNREGPTEAFF